This T cell receptor beta chain was documented in a study of beta chain features in type 1 diabetes. The CDR3 has 13 residues. Germline V gives CDR1 SGHDN, CDR2 FVKESK. V was trimmed by 1 base and J by 9 bases, leaving 10 bases between them. There are a few counts of this clone. Expressed TCRB transcripts got sequenced, as all isolated RNA was reverse transcribed. Data came from immunoSEQ multiplex PCR; TCRdb stores just in-frame clones and leaves some out. The sample contains about 930,000 clones, 17% of which appear only once. The gene calls are TRBV14 and TRBJ2-1, with D possibly TRBD2 on 5 matching bases. The sequence came from a woman in her late teens or twenties in good health. The sequenced material came from naive CD4+ T cells from blood. CDR3 DNA sequence: TGTGCCAGCAGCCAAGGGCCGGGGTCTGAGCAGTTCTTC. It specifies CASSQGPGSEQFF.